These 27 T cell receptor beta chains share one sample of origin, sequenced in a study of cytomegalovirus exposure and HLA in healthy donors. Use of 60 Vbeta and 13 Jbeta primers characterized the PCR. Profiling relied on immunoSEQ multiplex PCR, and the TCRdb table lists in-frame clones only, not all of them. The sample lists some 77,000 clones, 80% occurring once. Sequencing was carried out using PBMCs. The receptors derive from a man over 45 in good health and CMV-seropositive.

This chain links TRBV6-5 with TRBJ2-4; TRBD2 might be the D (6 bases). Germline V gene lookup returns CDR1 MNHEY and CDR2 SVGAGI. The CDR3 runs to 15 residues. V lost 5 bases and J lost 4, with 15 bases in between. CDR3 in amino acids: CASSTPGLQKNIQYF. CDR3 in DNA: TGTGCCAGCAGTACCCCGGGACTCCAGAAAAACATTCAGTACTTC.

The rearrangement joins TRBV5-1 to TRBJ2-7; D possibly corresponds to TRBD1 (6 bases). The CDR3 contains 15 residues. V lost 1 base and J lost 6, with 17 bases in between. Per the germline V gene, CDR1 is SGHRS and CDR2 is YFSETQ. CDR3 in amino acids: CASSLISGESFEQYF. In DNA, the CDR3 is TGCGCCAGCAGCTTGATCTCAGGGGAAAGTTTCGAGCAGTACTTC.

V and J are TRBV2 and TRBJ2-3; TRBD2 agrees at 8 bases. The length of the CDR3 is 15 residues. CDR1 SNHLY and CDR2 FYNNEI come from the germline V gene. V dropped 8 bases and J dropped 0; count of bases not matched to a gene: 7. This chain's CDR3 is CASARLASSTDTQYF. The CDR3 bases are TGTGCCAGCGCGCGACTAGCGTCTAGCACAGATACGCAGTATTTT.

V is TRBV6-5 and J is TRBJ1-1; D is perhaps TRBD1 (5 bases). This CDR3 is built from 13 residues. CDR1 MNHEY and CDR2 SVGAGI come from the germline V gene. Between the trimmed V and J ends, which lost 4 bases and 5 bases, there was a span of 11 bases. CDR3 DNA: TGTGCCAGCAGTTGGGGAGGGGAAACTGAAGCTTTCTTT. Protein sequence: CASSWGGETEAFF.

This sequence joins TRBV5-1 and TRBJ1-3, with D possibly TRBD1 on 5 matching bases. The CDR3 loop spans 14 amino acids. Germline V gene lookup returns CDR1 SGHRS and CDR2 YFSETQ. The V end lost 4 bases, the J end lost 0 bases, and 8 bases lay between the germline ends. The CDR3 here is CASSPTVSGNTIYF. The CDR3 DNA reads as TGCGCCAGCAGCCCGACAGTCTCTGGAAACACCATATATTTT.

The CDR3: CASSPRVEQGSNQPQHF. For the CDR3, the DNA is TGCGCCAGCAGCCCCCGAGTAGAACAGGGGAGCAATCAGCCCCAGCATTTT. The chain uses TRBV5-1 and TRBJ1-5; 7 bases are a match to TRBD1. J was trimmed by 1 base and V by 4 bases; bases with no gene match: 11. This CDR3 spans 17 amino acids. The germline V gene encodes CDR1 SGHRS and CDR2 YFSETQ.

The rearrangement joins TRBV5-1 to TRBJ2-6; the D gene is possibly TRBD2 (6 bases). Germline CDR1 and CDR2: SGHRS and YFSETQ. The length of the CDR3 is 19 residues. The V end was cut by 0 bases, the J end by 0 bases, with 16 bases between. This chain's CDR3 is CASSLVAGRGTSGANVLTF. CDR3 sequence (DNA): TGCGCCAGCAGCTTGGTTGCGGGACGGGGAACCTCTGGGGCCAACGTCCTGACTTTC.

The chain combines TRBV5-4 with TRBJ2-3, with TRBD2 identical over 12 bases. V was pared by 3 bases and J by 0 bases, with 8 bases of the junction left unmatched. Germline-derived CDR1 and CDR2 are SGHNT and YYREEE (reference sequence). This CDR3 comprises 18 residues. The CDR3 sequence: CASSYPGLAGRSTDTQYF. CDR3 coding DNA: TGTGCCAGCAGCTACCCGGGACTAGCGGGCCGCAGCACAGATACGCAGTATTTT.

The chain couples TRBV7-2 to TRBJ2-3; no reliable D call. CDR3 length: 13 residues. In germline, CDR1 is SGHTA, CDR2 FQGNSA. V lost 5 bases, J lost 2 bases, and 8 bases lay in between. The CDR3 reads CASSPLATDTQYF. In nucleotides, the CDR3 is TGTGCCAGCAGCCCTTTAGCCACAGATACGCAGTATTTT.

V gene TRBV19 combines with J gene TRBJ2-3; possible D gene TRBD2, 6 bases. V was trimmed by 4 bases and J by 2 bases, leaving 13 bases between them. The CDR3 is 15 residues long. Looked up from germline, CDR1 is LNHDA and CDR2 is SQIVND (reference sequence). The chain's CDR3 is CASSTPAGITDTQYF. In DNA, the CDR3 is TGTGCCAGTAGTACTCCGGCGGGAATCACAGATACGCAGTATTTT.

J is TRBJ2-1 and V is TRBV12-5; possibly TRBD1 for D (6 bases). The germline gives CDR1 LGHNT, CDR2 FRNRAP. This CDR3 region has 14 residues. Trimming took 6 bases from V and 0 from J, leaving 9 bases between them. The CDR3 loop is CASGGQSSYNEQFF. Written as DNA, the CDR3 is TGTGCTAGTGGAGGACAGAGCTCCTACAATGAGCAGTTCTTC.

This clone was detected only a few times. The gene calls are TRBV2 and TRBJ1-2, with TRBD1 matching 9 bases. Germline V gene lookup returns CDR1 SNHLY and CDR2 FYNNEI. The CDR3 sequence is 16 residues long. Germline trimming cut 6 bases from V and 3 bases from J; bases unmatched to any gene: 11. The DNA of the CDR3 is TGTGCCAGCAGGGGTGAGGGGACAGGGACCGACTATGGCTACACCTTC. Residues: CASRGEGTGTDYGYTF.

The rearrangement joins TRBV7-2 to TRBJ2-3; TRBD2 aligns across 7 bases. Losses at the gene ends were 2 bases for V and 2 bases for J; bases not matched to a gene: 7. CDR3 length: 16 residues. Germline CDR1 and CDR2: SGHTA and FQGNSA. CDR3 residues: CASSLRPSGLTDTQYF. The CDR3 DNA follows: TGTGCCAGCAGCTTAAGGCCTAGCGGCCTCACAGATACGCAGTATTTT.

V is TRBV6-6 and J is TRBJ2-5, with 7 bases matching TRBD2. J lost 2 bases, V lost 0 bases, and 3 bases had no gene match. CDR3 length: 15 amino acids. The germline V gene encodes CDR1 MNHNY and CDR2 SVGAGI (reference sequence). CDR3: CASSYSGGSQETQYF. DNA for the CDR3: TGTGCCAGCAGTTACTCGGGCGGGAGTCAAGAGACCCAGTACTTC.

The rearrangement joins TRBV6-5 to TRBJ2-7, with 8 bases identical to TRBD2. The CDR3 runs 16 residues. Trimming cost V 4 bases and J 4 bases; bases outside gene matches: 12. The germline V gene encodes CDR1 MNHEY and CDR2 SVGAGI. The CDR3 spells CASSSSAGEMLYEQYF. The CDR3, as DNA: TGTGCCAGCAGTTCCTCAGCGGGAGAAATGTTATACGAGCAGTACTTC.

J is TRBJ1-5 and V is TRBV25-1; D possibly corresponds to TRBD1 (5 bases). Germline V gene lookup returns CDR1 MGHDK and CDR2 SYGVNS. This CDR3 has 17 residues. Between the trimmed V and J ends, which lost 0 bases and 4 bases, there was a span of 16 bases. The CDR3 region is CASSEYRSLKGNQPQHF. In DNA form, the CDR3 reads TGTGCCAGCAGTGAATATAGAAGTTTAAAGGGGAATCAGCCCCAGCATTTT.

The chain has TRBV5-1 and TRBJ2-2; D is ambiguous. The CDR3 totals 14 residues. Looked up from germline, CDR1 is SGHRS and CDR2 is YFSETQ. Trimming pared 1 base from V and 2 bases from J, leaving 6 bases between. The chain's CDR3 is CASSLPGNTGELFF. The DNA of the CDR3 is TGCGCCAGCAGCTTGCCAGGAAACACCGGGGAGCTGTTTTTT. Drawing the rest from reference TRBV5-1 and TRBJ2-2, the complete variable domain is KAGVTQTPRYLIKTRGQQVTLSCSPISGHRSVSWYQQTPGQGLQFLFEYFSETQRNKGNFPGRFSGRQFSNSRSEMNVSTLELGDSALYLCASSLPGNTGELFFGEGSRLTVL.

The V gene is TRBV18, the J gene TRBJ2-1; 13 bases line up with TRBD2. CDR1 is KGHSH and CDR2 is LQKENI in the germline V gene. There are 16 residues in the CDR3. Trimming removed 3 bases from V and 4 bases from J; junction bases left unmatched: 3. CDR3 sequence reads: CASSPGLAGTYNEQFF. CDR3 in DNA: TGTGCCAGCTCACCGGGACTAGCGGGAACTTACAATGAGCAGTTCTTC.

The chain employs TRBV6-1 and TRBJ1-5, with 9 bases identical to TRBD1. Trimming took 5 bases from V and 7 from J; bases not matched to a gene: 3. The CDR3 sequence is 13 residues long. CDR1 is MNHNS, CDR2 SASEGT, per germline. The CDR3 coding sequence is TGTGCCAGCAGTAGGACAGGGGAACAGCCCCAGCATTTT. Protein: CASSRTGEQPQHF.

The CDR3 DNA reads as TGTGCCAGCAGTGACCGGGGGGGACAGCCCAACTATGGCTACACCTTC. Protein sequence: CASSDRGGQPNYGYTF. This chain joins TRBV6-4 and TRBJ1-2; 7 nucleotides align to TRBD1. After removal of 2 bases from V and 2 bases from J, the junction contained 8 bases not matched to a gene. In germline, CDR1 is MRHNA, CDR2 SNTAGT. The CDR3 totals 16 residues.

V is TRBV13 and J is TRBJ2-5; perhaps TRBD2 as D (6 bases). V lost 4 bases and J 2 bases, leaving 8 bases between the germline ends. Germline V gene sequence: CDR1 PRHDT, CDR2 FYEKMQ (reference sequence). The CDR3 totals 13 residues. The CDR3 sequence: CASSWGVQETQYF. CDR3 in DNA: TGTGCCAGCAGCTGGGGGGTACAAGAGACCCAGTACTTC.

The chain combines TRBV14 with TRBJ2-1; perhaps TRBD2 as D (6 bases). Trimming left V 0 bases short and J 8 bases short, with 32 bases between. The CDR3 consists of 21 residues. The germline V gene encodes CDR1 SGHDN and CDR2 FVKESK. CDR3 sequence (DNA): TGTGCCAGCAGCCAAGACGGGAGTATCCGGGGTTGGTTTTCAGAAGTGGATGAGCAGTTCTTC. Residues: CASSQDGSIRGWFSEVDEQFF.

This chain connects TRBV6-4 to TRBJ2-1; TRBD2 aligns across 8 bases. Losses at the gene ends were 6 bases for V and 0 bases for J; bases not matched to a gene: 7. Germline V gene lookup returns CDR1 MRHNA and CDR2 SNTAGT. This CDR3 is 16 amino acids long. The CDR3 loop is CASSRLAHSSYNEQFF. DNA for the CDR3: TGTGCCAGCAGCAGACTAGCGCATTCCTCCTACAATGAGCAGTTCTTC.

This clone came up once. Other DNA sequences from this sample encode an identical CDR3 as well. CDR3 in DNA: TGTGCCACCAGCACGGATAGCGAGGTTTTCGACGAGCAGTACTTC. Its translation: CATSTDSEVFDEQYF. The genes are TRBV15 and TRBJ2-7; the D gene is possibly TRBD2 (5 bases). The V end was cut by 4 bases, the J end by 5 bases, with 18 bases between. From germline, CDR1 is LNHNV and CDR2 YYDKDF (reference sequence). The CDR3 has 15 amino acids.

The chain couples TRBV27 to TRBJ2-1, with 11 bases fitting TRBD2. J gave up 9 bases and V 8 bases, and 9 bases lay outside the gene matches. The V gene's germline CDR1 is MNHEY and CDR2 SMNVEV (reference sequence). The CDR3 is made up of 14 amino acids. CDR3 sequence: CASSLAGAEGEQFF. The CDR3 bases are TGTGCCAGCTCACTAGCGGGAGCGGAGGGTGAGCAGTTCTTC.

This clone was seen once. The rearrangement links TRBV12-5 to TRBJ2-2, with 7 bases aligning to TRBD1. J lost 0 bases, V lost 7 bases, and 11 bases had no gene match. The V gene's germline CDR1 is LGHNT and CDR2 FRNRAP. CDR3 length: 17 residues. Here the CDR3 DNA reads TGTGCTAGTGCACCGTATAGGGGACAGACGAACACCGGGGAGCTGTTTTTT. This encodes CASAPYRGQTNTGELFF.

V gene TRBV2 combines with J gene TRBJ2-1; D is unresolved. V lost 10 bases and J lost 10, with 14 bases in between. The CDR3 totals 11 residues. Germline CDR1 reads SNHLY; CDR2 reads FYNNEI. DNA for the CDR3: TGTGCCACTACCCCACTCAGGGAGCAGTTCTTC. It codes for CATTPLREQFF.